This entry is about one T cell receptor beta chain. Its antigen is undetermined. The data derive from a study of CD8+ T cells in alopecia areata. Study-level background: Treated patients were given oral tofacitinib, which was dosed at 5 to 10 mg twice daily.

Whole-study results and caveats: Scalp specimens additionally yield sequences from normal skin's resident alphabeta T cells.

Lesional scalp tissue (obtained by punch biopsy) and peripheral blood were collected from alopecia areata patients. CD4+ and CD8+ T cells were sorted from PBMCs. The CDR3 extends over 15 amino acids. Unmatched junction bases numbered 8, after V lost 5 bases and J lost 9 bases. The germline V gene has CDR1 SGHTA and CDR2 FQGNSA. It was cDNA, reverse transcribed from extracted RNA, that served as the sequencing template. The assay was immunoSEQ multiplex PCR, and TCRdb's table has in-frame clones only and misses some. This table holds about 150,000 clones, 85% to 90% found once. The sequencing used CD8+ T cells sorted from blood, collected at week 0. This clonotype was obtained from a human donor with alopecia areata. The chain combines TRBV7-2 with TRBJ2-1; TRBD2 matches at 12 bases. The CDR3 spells CASSPLAGGVAEQFF. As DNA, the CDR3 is TGTGCCAGCAGCCCTCTAGCGGGGGGGGTTGCTGAGCAGTTCTTC.